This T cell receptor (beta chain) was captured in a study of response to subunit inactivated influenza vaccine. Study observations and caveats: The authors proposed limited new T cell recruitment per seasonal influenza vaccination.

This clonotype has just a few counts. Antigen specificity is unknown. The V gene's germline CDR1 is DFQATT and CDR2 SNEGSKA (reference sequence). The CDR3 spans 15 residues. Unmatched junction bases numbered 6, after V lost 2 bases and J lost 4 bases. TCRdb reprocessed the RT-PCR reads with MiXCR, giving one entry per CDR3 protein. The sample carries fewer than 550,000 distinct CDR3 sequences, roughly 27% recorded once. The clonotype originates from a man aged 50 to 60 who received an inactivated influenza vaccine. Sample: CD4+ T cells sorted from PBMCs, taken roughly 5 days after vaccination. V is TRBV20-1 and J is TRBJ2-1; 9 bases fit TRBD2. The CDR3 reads CSARKTSGVYNEQFF. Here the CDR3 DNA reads TGCAGTGCTAGAAAGACTAGCGGAGTTTACAATGAGCAGTTCTTC.